The 3 T cell receptor beta chains reported below all come from one sample, sequenced in a study of T-cell memory formation after mild COVID-19. TCRdb reprocessed the 5' RACE reads with MiXCR, giving one entry per CDR3 protein. Of some 210,000 distinct CDR3 sequences in the sample, around 18% were seen once. Source material: PBMCs or a T cell subset sorted from them (not recorded which). These receptor sequences come from an adult woman who had mild COVID-19 (a few samples of this study predate the infection). Cell type and time point are not known.

This clonotype was counted at least ten times. J is TRBJ1-1 and V is TRBV15; D not resolved. Germline CDR1 and CDR2: LNHNV and YYDKDF (reference sequence). V was clipped by 0 bases and J by 6 bases, with 5 bases between them. This CDR3 spans 12 amino acids. CDR3 protein: CATSRDRPEAFF. The CDR3 DNA follows: TGTGCCACCAGCAGAGATAGGCCTGAAGCTTTCTTT.

This rearrangement joins TRBV6-5 to TRBJ2-7, with D uncertain. Germline V gives CDR1 MNHEY, CDR2 SVGAGI. Trimming cost V 0 bases and J 1 base, with 7 bases left between them. The CDR3 totals 14 residues. CDR3 sequence: CASSYSAFSYEQYF. The CDR3 bases are TGTGCCAGCAGTTACTCTGCCTTTTCCTACGAGCAGTACTTC.

The chain employs TRBV12-3 or TRBV12-4 and TRBJ1-5, with 7 nucleotides matching TRBD1. CDR3 size: 15 residues. The V and J ends lost 6 bases and 3 bases, in that order; junction bases with no gene match: 8. The CDR3 is CASSLAGGYNQPQHF. In DNA, the CDR3 is TGTGCCAGCAGCCTGGCAGGGGGGTACAATCAGCCCCAGCATTTT.